A single sample gave rise to the 2 T cell receptor beta chains below, sequenced in a study of blood T cell repertoires in COVID-19. Data came from immunoSEQ multiplex PCR; TCRdb stores just in-frame clones and leaves some out. Of about 200,000 clones in the sample, approximately 84% are singletons; the top ten hold 6.9%. The sequenced sample consisted of peripheral blood. The receptors derive from a human donor with acute or convalescent COVID-19. The donor label of this sample is uncertain.

This chain joins TRBV11-2 and TRBJ1-5, with D possibly matching TRBD1 (6 bases). The germline gives CDR1 SGHAT, CDR2 FQNNGV. Trimming pared 1 base from V and 4 bases from J, leaving 11 bases between. This CDR3 is 15 amino acids long. The CDR3 nucleotides are TGTGCCAGCAGCTTAGTTGGGGGGGCTAATCAGCCCCAGCATTTT. This translates into CASSLVGGANQPQHF.

The CDR3 nucleotides read TGTGCCAGCAGCTTACTAGCCGGGACAGGGGGCATAGGCTCCTACGAGCAGTACTTC. Translation gives CASSLLAGTGGIGSYEQYF. The chain carries TRBV7-2 and TRBJ2-7; 12 bases are a match to TRBD1. Trimming removed 2 bases from V and 0 bases from J; junction bases left unmatched: 11. This CDR3 contains 19 residues. CDR1 SGHTA and CDR2 FQGNSA come from the germline V gene.